These 3 T cell receptor beta chains came from one sample sequenced in a study of blood T cell repertoires in COVID-19. The table came from immunoSEQ multiplex PCR; TCRdb's copy has only in-frame clones and leaves some out. The table lists approximately 170,000 clones, roughly 90% of them singletons. Sequenced: peripheral blood. Source of these receptors: an older woman with COVID-19, enrolled during active disease.

The V gene is TRBV7-3, the J gene TRBJ1-2; TRBD1 matches at 10 bases. Germline values: CDR1 SGHTA, CDR2 FQGTGA. The CDR3 extends over 13 amino acids. With 4 bases clipped from V and 8 bases from J, the junction kept 4 bases outside the gene matches. CDR3 region: CASSSGTGDGYTF. The CDR3 bases are TGTGCCAGCAGCTCAGGGACAGGGGACGGCTACACCTTC.

In this sample, this clone turned up a few times. The chain has TRBV7-2 and TRBJ1-5; 7 bases align to TRBD1. With V trimmed by 3 bases and J by 2 bases, 4 bases remained unmatched. CDR1 is SGHTA, CDR2 FQGNSA, per germline. The CDR3 spans 15 residues. CDR3 sequence reads: CASSFRGHGNQPQHF. CDR3 bases: TGTGCCAGCAGCTTTAGGGGGCATGGCAATCAGCCCCAGCATTTT.

V gene TRBV6-2 or TRBV6-3 combines with J gene TRBJ1-2; maybe TRBD1 (5 bases). Trimming stripped 0 bases from V and 5 bases from J, with 10 bases between. The CDR3 sequence is 14 residues long. Germline loops: CDR1 MNHEY, CDR2 SVGEGT. In DNA, the CDR3 is TGTGCCAGCAGTTACTCGGCCAGGGTTTATGGCTACACCTTC. This encodes CASSYSARVYGYTF.